Listed below are T cell receptor beta chains from one sample, sequenced in a study of PD-L1 blockade in urothelial cancer. TCRdb's table, derived via immunoSEQ multiplex PCR, lists solely in-frame clones and lacks some. The sample has about 50,000 clones; about 81% are singletons. Sequenced material: PBMCs, taken around atezolizumab (anti-PD-L1) treatment. The receptor source for this set is a man in his 70s with urothelial cancer. Both conserved end residues are part of each CDR3. The order of the fields is J gene, V gene, D gene, clone size, CDR3 DNA, CDR3 protein. A D gene is named only where the DNA matches it firmly. Clone size, where shown, is once, few, many, or a class for clones that have expanded.

TRBJ1-2 TRBV19 - - TGTGCCAGTGTCCTGACCCGGGAGGGTAACTATGGCTACACCTTC CASVLTREGNYGYTF
TRBJ2-2 TRBV7-9 - - TGTGCCAGCAGCGCTGGTCTAGCGTTTACCGGGGAGCTGTTTTTT CASSAGLAFTGELFF
TRBJ2-7 TRBV5-1 - - TGCGCCAGCAGCTTCTCCCTAGCCTACGAGCAGTACTTC CASSFSLAYEQYF
TRBJ2-5 TRBV21-1 - once TGTGCCAGCAGCAAAGGAGACAGAGGGGAAGGGGGCATTGGGACCCAGTACTTC CASSKGDRGEGGIGTQYF
TRBJ1-1 TRBV7-2 - - TGTGCCAGCAGCTCACGAGGAGGCAACACTGAAGCTTTCTTT CASSSRGGNTEAFF
TRBJ1-2 TRBV29-1 TRBD1 - TGCAGCGTTGAAGACCTGGGGGGGACAGGGTACAATTTC CSVEDLGGTGYNF
TRBJ2-7 TRBV6-1 TRBD1 - TGTGCCAGCAGTGCCCCCGGGACAGGGAACTACGAGCAGTACTTC CASSAPGTGNYEQYF
TRBJ2-5 TRBV11-3 TRBD2 - TGTGCCAGCAGCGAAGGCTGGCGGGAGCAAGAGACCCAGTACTTC CASSEGWREQETQYF
TRBJ1-1 TRBV6-4 - - TGTGCCAGCAGAACCCCCCCCGGTTTTAGTGCGGCTTTCTTT CASRTPPGFSAAFF
TRBJ1-1 TRBV11-1 - - TGTGCCAGCAGCTTCCACCGGGGGAGGAACACTGAAGCTTTCTTT CASSFHRGRNTEAFF
TRBJ2-7 TRBV7-2 - medium-sized TGTGCCAGCAGCTTAGAGGCTAGCGCCTACGAGCAGTACTTC CASSLEASAYEQYF
TRBJ1-2 TRBV6-1 TRBD1 - TGTGCCAGCAGTGAGCGGACAGGGGGCGGTTACACCTTC CASSERTGGGYTF
TRBJ2-3 TRBV5-1 TRBD2 - TGCGCCAGCAGCTCCGGACTAGCAGCAGATACGCAGTATTTT CASSSGLAADTQYF
TRBJ1-1 TRBV5-1 TRBD1 - TGCGCCAGCAGCGGGGGGACAGGGGGAACTGAAGCTTTCTTT CASSGGTGGTEAFF
TRBJ2-5 TRBV7-2 TRBD2 - TGTGCCAGCAGCTCGATAGCGGGTTTCCAAGAGACCCAGTACTTC CASSSIAGFQETQYF
TRBJ1-2 TRBV5-1 - - TGCGCCAGCAGCTCCGGGGTCGACTATGGCTACACCTTC CASSSGVDYGYTF
TRBJ2-7 TRBV27 TRBD1 - TGTGCCAGCAGGCAGACGGGACAGGGGTCCTACGAGCAGTACTTC CASRQTGQGSYEQYF
TRBJ2-3 TRBV28 TRBD2 - TGTGCCAGCAGGTCGGCGGGAGGGCCAGCCGATACGCAGTATTTT CASRSAGGPADTQYF
TRBJ2-1 TRBV7-3 - - TGTGCCAGCAGCTTAACGGGACTCGTGGGGGACAATGAGCAGTTCTTC CASSLTGLVGDNEQFF
TRBJ2-2 TRBV11-2 TRBD1 - TGTGCCAGCGGACCTCCCGGGACAGGGGGCACCGGGGAGCTGTTTTTT CASGPPGTGGTGELFF
TRBJ2-3 TRBV4-1 - - TGCGCCAGCAGCCAGACGGGACTTAGGACAGATACGCAGTATTTT CASSQTGLRTDTQYF
TRBJ2-3 TRBV7-8 TRBD2 once TGTGCCAGCAGCTTAAGACTAGCGGGAGCCACTAGCACAGATACGCAGTATTTT CASSLRLAGATSTDTQYF
TRBJ1-5 TRBV5-1 - - TGCGCCAGCAGCTTGGACAGTTTAGATCAGCCCCAGCATTTT CASSLDSLDQPQHF